Listed here is a single T cell receptor (beta chain). Its specificity is unknown. Using a J-beta primer mix together with a sample-barcoded 5' primer, a second PCR was run for about 6 to 12 cycles. Every sample returned 2.5 million or more CDR3-containing paired-end reads. MiXCR, run by TCRdb on the 5' RACE reads, gives a single entry per CDR3 protein. The sample lists about 1.4 million distinct CDR3 sequences; almost 60% were seen once. The data were taken from a study of blood T cells in healthy people across ages. Study conclusions and caveats: Unsorted PBMCs blocked a conclusive comparison of naive and antigen-experienced cells.

J gave up 7 bases and V 0 bases, and 10 bases lay outside the gene matches. This CDR3 contains 16 residues. CDR1 DFQATT and CDR2 SNEGSKA come from the germline V gene (reference sequence). Source material: blood. The receptor comes from a man younger than 35 in good health. The chain couples TRBV20-1 to TRBJ2-1; 9 nucleotides align to TRBD2. CDR3 coding DNA: TGCAGTGCTAGAGATTGGGGGCGGGAGGGCCGAAATGAGCAGTTCTTC. It yields the protein CSARDWGREGRNEQFF.